This T cell receptor beta chain is drawn from a study of shared clonotypes between healthy human individuals. Each subset's genomic DNA was shared equally among a number of immunoSEQ plates. Some clones are missing from TCRdb's copy, which holds only in-frame ones; the method was immunoSEQ multiplex PCR. The table shows some 2.4 million clones, with over 85% occurring only once. Nashville, Tennessee was home to all donors, each a Caucasian adult. General observations from the study: Shared clonotypes: about 5% naive CD4, under 4% naive CD8, 2.3% memory CD4, 0.4% to 0.45% memory CD8.

Per the germline V gene, CDR1 is KGHSY and CDR2 is FQNENV. This CDR3 spans 16 amino acids. The germline V and J ends were trimmed by 1 base and 5 bases, with 15 bases remaining between them. This clone showed up just once. Its antigen is unknown. The sequenced material came from naive CD4+ T cells from PBMCs. Subset described: CD45RA+ positively selected. This clonotype was obtained from a man younger than 35 in good health. Some clones in this sample may be carry-over from other donors' samples. The rearrangement joins TRBV16 to TRBJ2-1, with D perhaps assigned TRBD1 or TRBD2 (5 bases each). The CDR3 DNA reads TGTGCCAGCAGCCAATTAAAGGGACCAGGTCACAATGAGCAGTTCTTC. Amino acid sequence: CASSQLKGPGHNEQFF.